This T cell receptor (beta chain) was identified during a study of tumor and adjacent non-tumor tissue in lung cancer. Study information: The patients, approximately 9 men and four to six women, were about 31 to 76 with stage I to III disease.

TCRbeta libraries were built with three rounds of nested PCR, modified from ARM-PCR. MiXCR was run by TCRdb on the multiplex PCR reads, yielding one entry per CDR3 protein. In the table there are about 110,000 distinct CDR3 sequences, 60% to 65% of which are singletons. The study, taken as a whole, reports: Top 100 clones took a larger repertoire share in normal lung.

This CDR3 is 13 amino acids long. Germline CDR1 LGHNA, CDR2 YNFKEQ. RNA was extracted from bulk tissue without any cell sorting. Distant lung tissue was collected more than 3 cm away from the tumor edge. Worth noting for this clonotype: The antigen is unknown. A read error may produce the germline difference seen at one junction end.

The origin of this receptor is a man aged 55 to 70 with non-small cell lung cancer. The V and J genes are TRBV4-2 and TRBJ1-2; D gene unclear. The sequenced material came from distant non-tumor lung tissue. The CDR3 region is CASSQVSRAGYIF. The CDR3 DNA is TGTGCCAGCAGCCAAGTGTCAAGGGCTGGCTACATCTTC.